This T cell receptor beta chain was identified during a study of T cells after yellow fever vaccination (dated by TCRdb to 2018 to 2020). Some background on the complete study: Libraries from fractions with low cell numbers were prepared with the SMART-Seq v4 Ultra Low Input RNA kit. To track T-cell clones before and after primary and booster YFV17D yellow fever vaccination, bulk TCR alpha and beta repertoires were sequenced longitudinally. Two healthy male donors, one aged 18 to 30 and one aged 30 to 40 years, were included in the cohort. Blood was drawn at multiple timepoints before and after primary and secondary immunization, with bulk PBMC replicates and cell subsets isolated. Summary of the overall study and its limitations: Compared with the primary T-cell response, the secondary T-cell response was weaker but faster, peaking on day 5 rather than day 15. FACS-sorted repertoires could contain abundant contaminating clonotypes from the bulk population, so computational filtering was required. Most clones expanded after primary vaccination (96% of CD4 and 88% of CD8) were re-detected after the booster, suggesting that broad memory maintenance occurred. A small fraction of clonotypes appeared in both the CD4 and CD8 compartments, likely as a result of convergent recombination. Only a couple of donors were included in the study, so the extent to which the findings can be generalized is limited.

TCR cDNA was made using 5'RACE template switching, a step that added a universal primer site and unique molecular identifiers. cDNA synthesis was primed from both the TCR alpha and TCR beta constant segments. Libraries were amplified in two PCR steps, with sample barcodes and sequencing adapters added in the second step. Libraries were sequenced on Illumina HiSeq 2500 (2x100 bp) or NovaSeq (2x150 bp). The authors' analysis ran thus. Demultiplexing of reads and collapsing into UMI consensus sequences were performed with MIGEC, and V(D)J alignment was carried out with MiXCR. Vaccine-responding clonotypes were identified with edgeR using replicate PBMC samples, with FDR below 0.01 and a log2 fold change above 5 up to day 15 being required. Bulk clonotypes were assigned CD4 or CD8 identity according to which sequenced CD4 or CD8 repertoire held them at higher abundance. TCRdb applied fastp at Q25 and MiXCR to the public reads, then kept only in-frame beta chains. Every entry covers one CDR3 protein and lists the most common genes and DNA from its rows. The V and J calls here are based on TCRdb, not the publication. This sample lists some 560,000 distinct CDR3 sequences; about a sixth were detected once. The ten largest clones take up 15% to 20% of the sample.

CDR1 and CDR2, looked up from the germline V gene (reference sequence), are SEHNR and FQNEAQ. At the junction V is shortened by 4 bases and J by 2 bases, with 12 bases in between. Counted from cysteine to phenylalanine, this CDR3 has 15 amino acids. Only the CDR3 DNA stays, 45 bases, in frame from base 1. Of note for this clonotype: What this receptor recognizes is not known. No per-base quality is available; no much larger clone lies one base away.

In light of the paper, this sample's treatment or condition label describes: live attenuated yellow fever vaccine strain. At each blood-draw timepoint, two biological replicates of bulk PBMCs were obtained. A standard Ficoll-Paque protocol was used to isolate PBMCs from peripheral blood. TriZol was used to extract RNA from bulk PBMCs, from CD4 and CD8 fractions, and from dextramer-positive and dextramer-negative fractions. This receptor was obtained from a man younger than 35 who received the YFV17D yellow fever vaccine. The sample consisted of PBMCs, taken 5 days after the first yellow fever vaccination. This chain joins TRBV7-9 to TRBJ2-1, with a weak D call of TRBD1 (6 bases match). The CDR3 in this case is CASSSDRTTYNEQFF. In nucleotides, the sequence is TGTGCCAGCAGCTCCGACAGGACAACCTACAATGAGCAGTTCTTC. The variable domain in full, with residues beyond the CDR3 obtained from the reference TRBV7-9 and TRBJ2-1 genes, is DTGVSQNPRHKITKRGQNVTFRCDPISEHNRLYWYRQTLGQGPEFLTYFQNEAQLEKSRLLSDRFSAERPKGSFSTLEIQRTEQGDSAMYLCASSSDRTTYNEQFFGPGTRLTVL.